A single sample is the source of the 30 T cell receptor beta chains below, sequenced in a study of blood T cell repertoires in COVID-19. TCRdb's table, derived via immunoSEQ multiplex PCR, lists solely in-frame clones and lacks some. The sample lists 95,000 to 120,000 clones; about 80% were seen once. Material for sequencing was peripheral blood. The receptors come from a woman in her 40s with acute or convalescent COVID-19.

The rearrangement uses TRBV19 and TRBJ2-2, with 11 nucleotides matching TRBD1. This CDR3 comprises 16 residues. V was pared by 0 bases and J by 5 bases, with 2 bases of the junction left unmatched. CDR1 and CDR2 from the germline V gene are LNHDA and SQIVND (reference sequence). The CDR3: CASSIEGTGGTGELFF. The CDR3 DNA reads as TGTGCCAGTAGTATAGAGGGGACAGGGGGAACCGGGGAGCTGTTTTTT.

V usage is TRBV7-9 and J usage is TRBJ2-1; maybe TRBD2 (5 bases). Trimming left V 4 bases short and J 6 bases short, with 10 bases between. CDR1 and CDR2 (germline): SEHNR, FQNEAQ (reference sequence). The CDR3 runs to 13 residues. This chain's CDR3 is CASSSRGLNEQFF. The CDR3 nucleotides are TGTGCCAGCAGCTCTAGAGGGCTCAATGAGCAGTTCTTC.

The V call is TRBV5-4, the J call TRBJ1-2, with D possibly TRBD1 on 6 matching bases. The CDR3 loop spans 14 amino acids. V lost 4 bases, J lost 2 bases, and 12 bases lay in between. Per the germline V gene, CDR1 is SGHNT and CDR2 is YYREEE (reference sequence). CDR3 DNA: TGTGCCAGCAGCGCAGGGGTAAAGAACTATGGCTACACCTTC. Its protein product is CASSAGVKNYGYTF.

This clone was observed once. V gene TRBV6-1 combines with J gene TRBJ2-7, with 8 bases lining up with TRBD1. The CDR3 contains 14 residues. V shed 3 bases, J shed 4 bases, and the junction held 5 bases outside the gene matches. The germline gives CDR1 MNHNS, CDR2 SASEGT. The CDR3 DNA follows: TGTGCCAGCAGTGACACAGGGGGTACTTACGAGCAGTACTTC. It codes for CASSDTGGTYEQYF.

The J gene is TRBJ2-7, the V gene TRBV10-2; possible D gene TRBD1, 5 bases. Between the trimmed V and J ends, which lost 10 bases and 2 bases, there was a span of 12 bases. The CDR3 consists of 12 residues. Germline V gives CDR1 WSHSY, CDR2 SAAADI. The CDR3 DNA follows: TGCGCCACAGGGTCCACTGCCTACGAGCAGTACTTC. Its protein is CATGSTAYEQYF.

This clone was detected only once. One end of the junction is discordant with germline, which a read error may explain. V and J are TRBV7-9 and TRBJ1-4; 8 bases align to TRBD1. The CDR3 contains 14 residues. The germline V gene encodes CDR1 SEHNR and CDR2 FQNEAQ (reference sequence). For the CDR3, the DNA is TGCGCCAGCAGAGACAGGGGCTGGGATGAAAAACTGTTTTTT. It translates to CASRDRGWDEKLFF.

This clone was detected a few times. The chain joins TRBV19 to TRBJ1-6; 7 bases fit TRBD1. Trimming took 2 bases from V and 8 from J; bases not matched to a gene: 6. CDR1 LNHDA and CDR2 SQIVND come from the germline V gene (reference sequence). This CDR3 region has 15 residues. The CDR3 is CASSINRGEDSPLHF. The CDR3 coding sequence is TGTGCCAGTAGTATAAACAGGGGCGAAGATTCACCCCTCCACTTT.

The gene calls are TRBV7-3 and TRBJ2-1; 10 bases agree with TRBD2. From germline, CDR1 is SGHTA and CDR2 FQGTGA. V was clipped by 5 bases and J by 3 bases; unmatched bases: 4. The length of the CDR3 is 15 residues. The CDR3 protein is CASSPSSGGYNEQFF. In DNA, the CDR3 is TGTGCCAGCAGCCCGTCTAGCGGGGGCTACAATGAGCAGTTCTTC.

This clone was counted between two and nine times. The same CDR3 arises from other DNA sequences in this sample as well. Written as DNA, the CDR3 is TGTGCCAGCAGCCCTGGACTGAGAAACTCTGGAAACACCATATATTTT. Its translation: CASSPGLRNSGNTIYF. The chain has TRBV7-2 and TRBJ1-3; no clear D gene. There are 16 residues in the CDR3. The germline gives CDR1 SGHTA, CDR2 FQGNSA. Trimming removed 5 bases from V and 0 bases from J, with 14 bases in between.

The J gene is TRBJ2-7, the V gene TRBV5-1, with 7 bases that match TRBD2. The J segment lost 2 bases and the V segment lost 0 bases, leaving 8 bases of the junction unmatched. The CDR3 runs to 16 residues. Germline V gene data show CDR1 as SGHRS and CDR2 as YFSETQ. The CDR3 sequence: CASSLAVTSVTYEQYF. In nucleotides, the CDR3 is TGCGCCAGCAGCTTGGCCGTTACTAGCGTGACCTACGAGCAGTACTTC.

DNA of the CDR3: TGCGCCAGCAGCTTACCGGGACAGGGAAGACAAGAGACCCAGTACTTC. Its protein is CASSLPGQGRQETQYF. The J gene is TRBJ2-5, the V gene TRBV5-1; 9 positions agree with TRBD1. Germline trimming cut 2 bases from V and 2 bases from J; bases unmatched to any gene: 7. This CDR3 is built from 16 residues. The germline gives CDR1 SGHRS, CDR2 YFSETQ.

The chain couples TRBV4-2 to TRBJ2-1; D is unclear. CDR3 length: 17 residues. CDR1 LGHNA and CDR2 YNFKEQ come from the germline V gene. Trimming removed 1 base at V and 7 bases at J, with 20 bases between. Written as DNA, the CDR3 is TGTGCCAGCAGCCAAGTTCAAGAGCGCTGGGTGAGGAATGAGCAGTTCTTC. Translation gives CASSQVQERWVRNEQFF.

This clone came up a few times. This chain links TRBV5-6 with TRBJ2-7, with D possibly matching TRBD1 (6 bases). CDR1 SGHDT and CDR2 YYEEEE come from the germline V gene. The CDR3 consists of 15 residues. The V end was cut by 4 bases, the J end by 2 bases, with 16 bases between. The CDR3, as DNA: TGTGCCAGCAGCCCAGGCTTGGACAGAACCTACGAGCAGTACTTC. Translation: CASSPGLDRTYEQYF.

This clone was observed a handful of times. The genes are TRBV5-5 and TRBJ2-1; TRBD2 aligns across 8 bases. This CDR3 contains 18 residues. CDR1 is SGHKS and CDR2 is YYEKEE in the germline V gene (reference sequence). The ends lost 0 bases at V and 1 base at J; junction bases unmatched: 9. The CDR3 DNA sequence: TGTGCCAGCAGCTTGGTACCCTCCGGGACTAGTTCCTACAATGAGCAGTTCTTC. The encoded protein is CASSLVPSGTSSYNEQFF. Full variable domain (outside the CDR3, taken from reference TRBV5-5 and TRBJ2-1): DAGVTQSPTHLIKTRGQQVTLRCSPISGHKSVSWYQQVLGQGPQFIFQYYEKEERGRGNFPDRFSARQFPNYSSELNVNALLLGDSALYLCASSLVPSGTSSYNEQFFGPGTRLTVL.

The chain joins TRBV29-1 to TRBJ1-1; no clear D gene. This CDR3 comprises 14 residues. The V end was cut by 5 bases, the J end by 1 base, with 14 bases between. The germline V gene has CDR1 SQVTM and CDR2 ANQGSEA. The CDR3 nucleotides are TGCAGCGTTTTACTCTCGGGGAGGAACACTGAAGCTTTCTTT. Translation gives CSVLLSGRNTEAFF.

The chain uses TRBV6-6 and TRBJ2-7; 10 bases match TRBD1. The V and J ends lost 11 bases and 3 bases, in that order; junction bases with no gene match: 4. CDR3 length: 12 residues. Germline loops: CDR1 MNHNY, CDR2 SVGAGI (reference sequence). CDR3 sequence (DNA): TGTGCCGCTTGGGACAGGGGCTACGAGCAGTACTTC. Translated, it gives CAAWDRGYEQYF.

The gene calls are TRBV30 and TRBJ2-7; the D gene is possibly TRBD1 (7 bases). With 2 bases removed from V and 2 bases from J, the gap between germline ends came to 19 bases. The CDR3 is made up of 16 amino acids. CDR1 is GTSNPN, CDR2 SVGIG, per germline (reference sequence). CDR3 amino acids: CAWSPQGGHHTYEQYF. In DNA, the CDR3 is TGTGCCTGGAGTCCCCAGGGGGGCCATCACACCTACGAGCAGTACTTC.

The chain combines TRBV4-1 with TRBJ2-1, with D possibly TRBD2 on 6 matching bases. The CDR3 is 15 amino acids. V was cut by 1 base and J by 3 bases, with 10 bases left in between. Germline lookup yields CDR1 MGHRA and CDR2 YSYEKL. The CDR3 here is CASSQVGGNYNEQFF. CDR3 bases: TGCGCCAGCAGCCAAGTCGGGGGAAACTACAATGAGCAGTTCTTC.

The CDR3 is CASKRDTAQWEKLFF. In nucleotides, the CDR3 is TGTGCCAGCAAACGCGACACCGCCCAGTGGGAAAAACTGTTTTTT. J is TRBJ1-4 and V is TRBV6-5; D gene unclear. V lost 7 bases to trimming and J lost 8 bases, with 20 bases between them. This CDR3 has 15 residues. The germline V gene has CDR1 MNHEY and CDR2 SVGAGI.

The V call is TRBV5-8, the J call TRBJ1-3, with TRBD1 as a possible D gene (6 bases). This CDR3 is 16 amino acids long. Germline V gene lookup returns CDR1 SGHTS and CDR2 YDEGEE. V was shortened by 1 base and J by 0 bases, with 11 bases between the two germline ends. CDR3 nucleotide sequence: TGTGCCAGCAGCTTGCCGGACAGCATCTCTGGAAACACCATATATTTT. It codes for CASSLPDSISGNTIYF.

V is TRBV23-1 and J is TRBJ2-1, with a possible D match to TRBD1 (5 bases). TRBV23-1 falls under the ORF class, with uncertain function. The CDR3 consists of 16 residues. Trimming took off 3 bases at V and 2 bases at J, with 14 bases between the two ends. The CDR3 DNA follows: TGCGCCAGCAGTCATCTCAGGGTTCCCGCCTACAATGAGCAGTTCTTC. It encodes CASSHLRVPAYNEQFF.

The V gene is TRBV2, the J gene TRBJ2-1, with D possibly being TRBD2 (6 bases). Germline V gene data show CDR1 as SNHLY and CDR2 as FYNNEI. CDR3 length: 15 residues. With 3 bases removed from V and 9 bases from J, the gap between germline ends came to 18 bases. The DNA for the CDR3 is TGTGCCAGCAGTGATAGGTCAGGGACTTCAGTTGAGCAGTTCTTC. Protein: CASSDRSGTSVEQFF.

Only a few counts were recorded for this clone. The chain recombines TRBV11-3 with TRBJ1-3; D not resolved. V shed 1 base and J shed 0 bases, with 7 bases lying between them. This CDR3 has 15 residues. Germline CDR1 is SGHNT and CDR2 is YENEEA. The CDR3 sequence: CASSLARGSGNTIYF. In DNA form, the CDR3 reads TGTGCCAGCAGCTTAGCCCGCGGCTCTGGAAACACCATATATTTT.

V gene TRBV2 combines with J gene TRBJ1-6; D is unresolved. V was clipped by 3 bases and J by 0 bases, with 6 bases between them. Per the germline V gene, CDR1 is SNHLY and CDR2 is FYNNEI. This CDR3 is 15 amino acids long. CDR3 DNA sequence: TGTGCCAGCAGTGATCCGAGCTCCTATAATTCACCCCTCCACTTT. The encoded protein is CASSDPSSYNSPLHF.

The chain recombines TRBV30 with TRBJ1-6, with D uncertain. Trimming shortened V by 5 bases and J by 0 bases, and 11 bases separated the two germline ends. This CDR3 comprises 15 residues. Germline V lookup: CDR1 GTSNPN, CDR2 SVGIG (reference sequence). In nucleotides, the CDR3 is TGTGCCTGGGGAAGCGTGAGCTCCTATAATTCACCCCTCCACTTT. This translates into CAWGSVSSYNSPLHF.

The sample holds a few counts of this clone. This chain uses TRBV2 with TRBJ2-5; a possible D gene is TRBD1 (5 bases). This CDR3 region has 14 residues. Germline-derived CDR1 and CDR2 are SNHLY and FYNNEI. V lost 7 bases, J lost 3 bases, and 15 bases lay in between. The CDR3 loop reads CASTGITGKETQYF. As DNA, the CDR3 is TGTGCCAGCACAGGGATAACCGGTAAAGAGACCCAGTACTTC.

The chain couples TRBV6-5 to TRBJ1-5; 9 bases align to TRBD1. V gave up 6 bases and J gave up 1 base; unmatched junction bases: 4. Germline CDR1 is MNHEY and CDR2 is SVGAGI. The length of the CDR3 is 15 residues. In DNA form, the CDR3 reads TGTGCCAGCAGGGGGACAGGGACGAGCAATCAGCCCCAGCATTTT. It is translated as CASRGTGTSNQPQHF.

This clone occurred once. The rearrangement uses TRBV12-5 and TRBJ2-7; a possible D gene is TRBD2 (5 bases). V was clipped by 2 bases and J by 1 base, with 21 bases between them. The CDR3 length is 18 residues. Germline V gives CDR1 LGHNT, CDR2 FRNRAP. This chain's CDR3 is CASGLTETGISISYEQYF. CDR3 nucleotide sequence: TGTGCTAGTGGTTTGACCGAAACCGGGATTTCGATATCCTACGAGCAGTACTTC.

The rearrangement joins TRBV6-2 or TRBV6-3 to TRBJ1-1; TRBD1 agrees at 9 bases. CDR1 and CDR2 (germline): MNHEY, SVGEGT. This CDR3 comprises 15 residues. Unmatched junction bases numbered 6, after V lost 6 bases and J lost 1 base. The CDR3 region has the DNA TGTGCCAGCAGCAAAACAGGGGGCCCGAACACTGAAGCTTTCTTT. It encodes CASSKTGGPNTEAFF.

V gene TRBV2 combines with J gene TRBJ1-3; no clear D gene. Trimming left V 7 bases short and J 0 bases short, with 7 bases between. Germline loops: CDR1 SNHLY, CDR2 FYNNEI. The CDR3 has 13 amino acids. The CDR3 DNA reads TGTGCCAGCATGCGGAGCTCTGGAAACACCATATATTTT. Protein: CASMRSSGNTIYF.